The sequence of this TCR beta chain was determined in a study of T cell clonotyping in hematopoietic cell transplantation. The study, taken as a whole, reports: Broader posttransplant TCR repertoire diversity was predicted by graft donor and pretransplant recipient Inverse Simpson Index values. After transplant, recipient diversity fell while pathologically expanded clonotypes grew through day 180. Without cell sorting, CD4 versus CD8 contributions remain unresolved.

Remarks on this clone: The antigen remains unidentified.

Repertoires were generated with immunoSEQ multiplex PCR, while TCRdb's copy carries only in-frame clones and drops some. The repertoire holds some 30,000 clones, with 80% to 95% as singletons. Recipient blood drawn about 28 days pretransplant and days 30, 100, 180 after. CDR1 is SQVTM and CDR2 is ANQGSEA in the germline V gene. The germline V and J ends were trimmed by 0 bases and 8 bases, with 16 bases remaining between them. The CDR3 runs to 15 residues. The chain uses TRBV29-1 and TRBJ1-4, with D possibly being TRBD1 (5 bases). This specimen consisted of PBMCs, obtained 100 days after allogeneic stem cell transplant. The sequence came from a female patient in her fifties who had an allogeneic stem cell transplant from a related donor, so the T cells may come from the graft donor. Some clones in this sample may be carry-over from other donors' samples. DNA of the CDR3: TGCAGCGTTGAAGAAAGAAGAGGGGTCGGAGAAAAACTGTTTTTT. Translation: CSVEERRGVGEKLFF.